This T cell receptor (beta chain) was identified in a study of blood T cell repertoires in COVID-19. Study details: Italy, Spain and the United States were the sources of the convalescent and acute COVID-19 samples. T cells, B-cell-depleted T cells, or PBMCs supplied cDNA or gDNA.

Original data processing: Scientists estimated how many nucleated cells there were by amplifying reference gene primers. The method was immunoSEQ multiplex PCR; TCRdb's version includes in-frame clones alone and lacks a portion of them. That table is the source of V, J and clone size, and D and trimming were worked out from the DNA. The sample contains under 150,000 clones, 80% of which appear only once. CDR3 size: 19 residues. Germline CDR1 and CDR2: LGHNA and YSLEER. Trimming removed 3 bases from V and 4 bases from J, with 27 bases in between. This TCR came from a man in his fifties or sixties with active or convalescent COVID-19. Sequenced: peripheral blood. This chain links TRBV4-3 with TRBJ2-5, with D possibly being TRBD1 (5 bases). In DNA form, the CDR3 reads TGCGCCAGCAGCCATGACCGACCAGGGCTTCCCCATCAAGGAGAGACCCAGTACTTC. Its protein is CASSHDRPGLPHQGETQYF.